This entry features one T cell receptor (beta chain) sequence. Its specificity is unknown. This sample is part of a study of T cell responses to AZD1222 COVID-19 vaccine. Overall study results and limits: The span of vaccine-associated CD4 TCRs extended across spike, with dominance at 160-218 and 743-854. In a largely white British group with more females than males, clonal diversity was possibly underestimated. Regions left unmutated in variants are reportedly the target of nearly half of spike-specific TCRs. Just five or six AZD1222 recipients were seropositive at baseline.

Assay: immunoSEQ multiplex PCR; the TCRdb copy retains only in-frame clones and omits some. The sample consists of around 150,000 clones, 92% of them appearing once. V was clipped by 5 bases and J by 0 bases, with 10 bases between them. In germline, CDR1 is MNHEY, CDR2 SMNVEV (reference sequence). The CDR3 consists of 14 residues. This sequence originates from an adult who received the AZD1222 COVID-19 vaccine. The specimen comprised peripheral blood, sampled 28 days after the second AZD1222 dose. The rearrangement joins TRBV27 to TRBJ1-1; D is uncertain. CDR3 nucleotides: TGTGCCAGCAGTGCCGACTTCATGAACACTGAAGCTTTCTTT. Protein sequence: CASSADFMNTEAFF.